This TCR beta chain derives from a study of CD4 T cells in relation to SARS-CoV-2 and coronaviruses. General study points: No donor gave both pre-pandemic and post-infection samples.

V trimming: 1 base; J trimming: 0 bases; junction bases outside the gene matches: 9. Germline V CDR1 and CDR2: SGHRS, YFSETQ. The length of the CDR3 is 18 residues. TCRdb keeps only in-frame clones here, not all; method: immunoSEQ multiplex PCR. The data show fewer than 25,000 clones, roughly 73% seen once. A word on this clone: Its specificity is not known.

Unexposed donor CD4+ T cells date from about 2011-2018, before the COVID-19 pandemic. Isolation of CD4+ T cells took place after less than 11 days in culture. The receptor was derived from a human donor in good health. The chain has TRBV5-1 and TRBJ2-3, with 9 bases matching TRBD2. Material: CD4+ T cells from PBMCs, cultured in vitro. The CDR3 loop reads CASSLWPSGTFSTDTQYF. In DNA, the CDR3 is TGCGCCAGCAGCTTGTGGCCTAGCGGGACATTCAGCACAGATACGCAGTATTTT.